This T cell receptor (beta chain) was retrieved from a study of identical twins. MiXCR, applied by TCRdb to the 5' RACE reads, yields one record per CDR3 protein. The sample has some 660,000 distinct CDR3 sequences; less than 10% are singletons. The V gene's germline CDR1 is LGHNA and CDR2 YSLEER. The CDR3 spans 17 residues. The J segment lost 7 bases and the V segment lost 0 bases, leaving 12 bases of the junction unmatched. This clonotype showed up many times. The sample was also linked to a second study, of yellow fever vaccine responses in identical twins. That source reports: Twins reportedly mounted vaccine T cell responses that seemed partly convergent, partly personalized.

The sample consisted of PBMCs. This clonotype originated in a woman aged 18-29 years in good health. This chain joins TRBV4-3 and TRBJ2-5; the match to TRBD2 covers 9 bases. This CDR3 reads CASSQDVASGKTGTQYF. The CDR3 coding sequence is TGCGCCAGCAGCCAAGATGTGGCTAGCGGGAAGACGGGGACCCAGTACTTC.